Given below is one T cell receptor (beta chain) in context. Its antigen is undetermined. The entry originates in a study of monozygotic twins with inflammatory bowel disease. Study outcomes and limitations: Among IBD patients, fewer clonotypes were shared with others than among healthy twins, especially with disease activity. The data did not back a single strong IBD-associated clonotype or signal.

The germline CDR1 and CDR2 sequences are DFQATT and SNEGSKA (reference sequence). The CDR3 contains 14 residues. It was 3,000 to 4,500 ng of total RNA that each TCR library used. With the 5' RACE reads reprocessed, TCRdb shows one record per CDR3 protein and no DNA. The sample holds approximately 400,000 distinct CDR3 sequences. Blood samples, whole and unsorted for T cells, yielded the isolated total RNA. The sample taken for sequencing was blood. The gene calls are TRBV20-1 and TRBJ2-7; as DNA is missing, the TRBD2 call by TCRdb cannot be tested. This receptor was taken from a human donor with ulcerative colitis or Crohn's disease, or a healthy co-twin of an affected twin (not recorded which). The CDR3 region is CSATQTSGAYEQYF.